This TCR beta chain was documented in a study of neurological immune-mediated disorders. The study, taken as a whole, reports: The greatest TCR clonal expansion occurred in HTLV-1-associated myelopathy and the least in multiple sclerosis, which fell below healthy controls. Sharing of CDR3 amino acid sequences among expanded clones across subjects was absent, suggesting private repertoires in all groups.

This clonotype was observed many times. The antigen remains unidentified. It was from 2 million PBMCs stored at -80 C that the unsorted libraries were obtained. The cDNA was produced through 5'RACE with 10-nucleotide random UMIs. Each CDR3 protein gets one entry after TCRdb re-called the 5' RACE reads with MiXCR. The table includes more than 45,000 distinct CDR3 sequences, about 3.5% detected once. The CDR3 length is 13 residues. The germline V and J ends were trimmed by 5 bases and 3 bases, with 11 bases remaining between them. Germline loops: CDR1 SGHVS, CDR2 FNYEAQ. The chain carries TRBV7-6 and TRBJ2-7; D gene uncertain. This sequence originates from a man aged 30 to 39 with multiple sclerosis. What was sequenced was PBMCs. This CDR3 is CASSHGPIYEQYF. CDR3 DNA sequence: TGTGCCAGCAGCCACGGGCCGATCTACGAGCAGTACTTC.